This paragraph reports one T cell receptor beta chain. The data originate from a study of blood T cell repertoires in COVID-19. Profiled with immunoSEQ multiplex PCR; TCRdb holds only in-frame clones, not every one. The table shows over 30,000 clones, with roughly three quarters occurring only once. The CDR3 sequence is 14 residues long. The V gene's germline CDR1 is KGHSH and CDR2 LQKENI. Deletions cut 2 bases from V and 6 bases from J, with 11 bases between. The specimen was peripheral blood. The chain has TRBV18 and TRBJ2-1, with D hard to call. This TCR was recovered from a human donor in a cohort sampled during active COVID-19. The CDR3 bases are TGTGCCAGCTCACCAAGCTTCAGCGCCAATGAGCAGTTCTTC. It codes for CASSPSFSANEQFF.